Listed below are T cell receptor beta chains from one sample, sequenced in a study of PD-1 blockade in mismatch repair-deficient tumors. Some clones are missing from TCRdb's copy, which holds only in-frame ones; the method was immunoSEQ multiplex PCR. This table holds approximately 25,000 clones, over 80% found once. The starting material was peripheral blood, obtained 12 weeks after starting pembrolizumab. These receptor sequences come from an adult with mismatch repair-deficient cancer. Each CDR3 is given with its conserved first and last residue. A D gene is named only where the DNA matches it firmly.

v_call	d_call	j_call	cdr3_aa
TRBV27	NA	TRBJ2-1	CASSFGAFGANEQFF
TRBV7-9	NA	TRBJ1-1	CASSLDSVTYTEAFF
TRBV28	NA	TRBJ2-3	CASSPSPRQTNTQYF
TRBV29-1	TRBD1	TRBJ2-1	CSASGTGALAGQFF
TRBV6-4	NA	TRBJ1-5	CASSEDNNQPQHF
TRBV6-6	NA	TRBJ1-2	CASSYSYSGNYGYTF
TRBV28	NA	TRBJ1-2	CASSFTGLNYGYTF
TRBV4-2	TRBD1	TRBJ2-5	CASSQDRAGGKETQYF
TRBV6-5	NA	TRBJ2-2	CASSYLGESGELFF
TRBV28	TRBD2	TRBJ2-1	CASRNAGEIPTNEQFF
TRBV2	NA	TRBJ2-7	CASKGPYEQYF
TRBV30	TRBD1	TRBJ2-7	CAWRTGNRYEQYF
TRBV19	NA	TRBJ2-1	CASSMTASYNEQFF
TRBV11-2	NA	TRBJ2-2	CASSSWAQANTGELFF
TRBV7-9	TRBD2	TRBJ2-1	CASRIWGTSGTGSYNEQFF
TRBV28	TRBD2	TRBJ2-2	CASSGTGLAWTGELFF
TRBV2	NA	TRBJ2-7	CASSVHVLTYEQYF
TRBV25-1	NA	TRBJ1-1	CASSELGEQGSEAFF
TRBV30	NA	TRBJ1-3	CAWSVRQHAGNTIYF
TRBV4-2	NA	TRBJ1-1	CASSQDEQGNTEAFF
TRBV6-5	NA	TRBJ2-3	CASSSSVVTDTQYF
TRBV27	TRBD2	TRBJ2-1	CASSFSGIAYNEQFF
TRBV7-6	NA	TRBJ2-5	CASSPRGETQYF